This entry lists 27 T cell receptor beta chains sequenced from one sample in a study of blood T cell repertoires in COVID-19. The method was immunoSEQ multiplex PCR; TCRdb's version includes in-frame clones alone and lacks a portion of them. The sample yields 95,000 to 150,000 clones, around 83% seen once. The specimen sequenced was peripheral blood. These receptors were collected from an elderly man with active or convalescent COVID-19.

This clone is a singleton in its sample. The V and J genes are TRBV5-5 and TRBJ2-7; 8 bases fit TRBD1. V gave up 0 bases and J gave up 4 bases; unmatched junction bases: 6. Looked up from germline, CDR1 is SGHKS and CDR2 is YYEKEE (reference sequence). This CDR3 is built from 15 residues. The CDR3 is CASSLALDRGYEQYF. Here the CDR3 DNA reads TGTGCCAGCAGCTTGGCCCTCGACAGGGGTTACGAGCAGTACTTC.

V gene TRBV7-3 combines with J gene TRBJ2-3; D perhaps matches TRBD1 (6 bases). The CDR3 is 14 residues long. Trimming took 5 bases from V and 3 from J, leaving 12 bases between them. In germline, CDR1 is SGHTA, CDR2 FQGTGA. The CDR3 sequence is CASSTRDITDTQYF. CDR3 coding DNA: TGTGCCAGCAGCACCCGGGACATTACAGATACGCAGTATTTT.

V and J are TRBV4-3 and TRBJ2-2; D call uncertain. V was pared by 1 base and J by 8 bases, with 11 bases between. In germline, CDR1 is LGHNA, CDR2 YSLEER. CDR3 length equals 14 residues. DNA of the CDR3: TGCGCCAGCAGCCAAGGACCTGGGCTAGGGGAGCTGTTTTTT. Its protein is CASSQGPGLGELFF.

The chain joins TRBV27 to TRBJ2-2; 7 nucleotides line up with TRBD1. Germline loops: CDR1 MNHEY, CDR2 SMNVEV (reference sequence). The V gene end was trimmed by 5 bases and the J gene end by 6 bases; junction bases not matched to a gene: 9. The CDR3 consists of 15 residues. In nucleotides, the CDR3 is TGTGCCAGCAGTAGAACAAGGGGGCGCGCCGGGGAGCTGTTTTTT. Protein: CASSRTRGRAGELFF.

This chain connects TRBV5-5 to TRBJ2-5; possibly TRBD2 for D (6 bases). CDR3 size: 14 residues. CDR1 is SGHKS, CDR2 YYEKEE, per germline (reference sequence). Trimming took off 1 base at V and 5 bases at J, with 12 bases between the two ends. CDR3 nucleotide sequence: TGTGCCAGCAGCTTGCCTTCTAGCGCGGAGACCCAGTACTTC. This codes for CASSLPSSAETQYF.

This chain joins TRBV7-2 and TRBJ1-2; the match to TRBD1 covers 8 bases. This CDR3 is 15 amino acids long. CDR1 is SGHTA, CDR2 FQGNSA, per germline. Trimming cost V 5 bases and J 8 bases; bases outside gene matches: 13. The CDR3 DNA reads TGTGCCAGCAGCCAACCCCCGCAGGGGGCTTGGGGCTACACCTTC. This encodes CASSQPPQGAWGYTF.

This clone was seen more than once but under ten times. The V call is TRBV29-1, the J call TRBJ1-2, with TRBD1 as a possible D gene (5 bases). The germline gives CDR1 SQVTM, CDR2 ANQGSEA. The CDR3 totals 12 residues. Trimming took off 8 bases at V and 4 bases at J, with 14 bases between the two ends. CDR3 DNA sequence: TGCAGCATCGTCCAGGGCTTCTATGGCTACACCTTC. It specifies CSIVQGFYGYTF.

This clone was detected once. V and J are TRBV7-9 and TRBJ2-3; 8 nucleotides match TRBD1. The germline V gene has CDR1 SEHNR and CDR2 FQNEAQ (reference sequence). V was pared by 5 bases and J by 5 bases, with 12 bases of the junction left unmatched. This CDR3 contains 16 residues. The CDR3 is CASSPPQGAPVDTQYF. As DNA, the CDR3 is TGTGCCAGCAGCCCACCTCAGGGGGCGCCGGTAGATACGCAGTATTTT.

This clone was found once. The chain is built from TRBV11-1 and TRBJ1-6; TRBD1 agrees at 8 bases. The CDR3 runs to 14 residues. CDR1 SGHAT and CDR2 FQDESV come from the germline V gene (reference sequence). Trimming at V came to 5 bases and at J to 5 bases, leaving 2 bases not matched to a gene. The CDR3 sequence is CASSRTGNNSPLHF. CDR3 DNA: TGTGCCAGCAGCAGGACAGGGAATAATTCACCCCTCCACTTT.

The genes are TRBV4-2 and TRBJ1-2; D gene ambiguous. The CDR3 sequence is 15 residues long. V lost 0 bases and J lost 5, with 13 bases in between. Germline CDR1 LGHNA, CDR2 YNFKEQ. The CDR3 DNA reads TGTGCCAGCAGCCAAGATCTAACAGAGCCGTATGGCTACACCTTC. Translation gives CASSQDLTEPYGYTF.

This clone was observed a few times. The CDR3 coding sequence is TGTGCCAGTAGCCCGTGGTTACAGGGTGACCAGCCCCAGCATTTT. This translates into CASSPWLQGDQPQHF. V gene TRBV19 combines with J gene TRBJ1-5; weak D call: TRBD1 (6 bases). The CDR3 sequence is 15 residues long. V lost 6 bases to trimming and J lost 7 bases, with 19 bases between them. The germline gives CDR1 LNHDA, CDR2 SQIVND (reference sequence).

V is TRBV4-1 and J is TRBJ1-2; 7 nucleotides line up with TRBD1. Trimming removed 0 bases from V and 4 bases from J; junction bases left unmatched: 17. CDR1 MGHRA and CDR2 YSYEKL come from the germline V gene. The CDR3 has 19 amino acids. The DNA of the CDR3 is TGCGCCAGCAGCCAAGATCTTAGGATAGGGGGCGGATTTCTCTATGGCTACACCTTC. It specifies CASSQDLRIGGGFLYGYTF.

This clone was seen a few times. This rearrangement joins TRBV5-5 to TRBJ2-2, with 12 positions matching TRBD2. The CDR3 runs 19 residues. The V gene's germline CDR1 is SGHKS and CDR2 YYEKEE (reference sequence). V shed 0 bases, J shed 7 bases, and the junction held 13 bases outside the gene matches. The CDR3 protein is CASSLVPRSSGGAVGELFF. In nucleotides, the CDR3 is TGTGCCAGCAGCTTGGTTCCCCGATCTAGCGGGGGGGCCGTCGGGGAGCTGTTTTTT. The full variable domain, with the rest looked up from reference TRBV5-5 and TRBJ2-2, is DAGVTQSPTHLIKTRGQQVTLRCSPISGHKSVSWYQQVLGQGPQFIFQYYEKEERGRGNFPDRFSARQFPNYSSELNVNALLLGDSALYLCASSLVPRSSGGAVGELFFGEGSRLTVL.

The rearrangement uses TRBV7-3 and TRBJ1-2; 8 nucleotides align to TRBD1. Looked up from germline, CDR1 is SGHTA and CDR2 is FQGTGA. Trimming removed 4 bases from V and 3 bases from J; junction bases left unmatched: 10. CDR3 size: 16 residues. The CDR3 loop reads CASSSLDRVMDYGYTF. As DNA, the CDR3 is TGTGCCAGCAGCTCTCTGGACAGGGTAATGGACTATGGCTACACCTTC.

The J gene is TRBJ1-5, the V gene TRBV29-1; D not certain. The CDR3 loop spans 13 amino acids. The V end was cut by 2 bases, the J end by 8 bases, with 13 bases between. Germline assignment: CDR1 SQVTM and CDR2 ANQGSEA. In DNA form, the CDR3 reads TGCAGCGTTGAAATCAACGCAGGTGAGCCCCAGCATTTT. Protein product: CSVEINAGEPQHF.

This chain links TRBV7-3 with TRBJ1-1; no definite D call. The CDR3 extends over 13 amino acids. Germline V gene sequence: CDR1 SGHTA, CDR2 FQGTGA. V gave up 1 base and J gave up 3 bases, with 6 bases separating them. CDR3 bases: TGTGCCAGCAGCTTAAATGTCTACACTGAAGCTTTCTTT. It encodes CASSLNVYTEAFF. Looking up the rest from reference TRBV7-3 and TRBJ1-1 gives the full variable domain: GAGVSQTPSNKVTEKGKYVELRCDPISGHTALYWYRQSLGQGPEFLIYFQGTGAADDSGLPNDRFFAVRPEGSVSTLKIQRTERGDSAVYLCASSLNVYTEAFFGQGTRLTVV.

The chain combines TRBV7-2 with TRBJ2-3; 15 nucleotides agree with TRBD2. Unmatched junction bases numbered 9, after V lost 5 bases and J lost 6 bases. Germline V gene sequence: CDR1 SGHTA, CDR2 FQGNSA. The CDR3 spans 17 residues. CDR3 nucleotides: TGTGCCAGCAGCGGCCGGACTAGCGGGGGGGCCAGGGATACGCAGTATTTT. This translates into CASSGRTSGGARDTQYF.

The count of this clone is one. The CDR3 here is CASSQKNGGADTQYF. DNA for the CDR3: TGCGCCAGCAGCCAAAAAAACGGGGGGGCAGATACGCAGTATTTT. This sequence joins TRBV4-1 and TRBJ2-3; 8 bases are a match to TRBD2. Per germline, CDR1 MGHRA and CDR2 YSYEKL. The CDR3 consists of 15 residues. Trimming took 2 bases from V and 4 from J; bases not matched to a gene: 5.

V gene TRBV11-2 combines with J gene TRBJ2-5; D possibly corresponds to TRBD2 (5 bases). CDR1 is SGHAT and CDR2 is FQNNGV in the germline V gene. There are 16 residues in the CDR3. The V and J ends lost 1 base and 2 bases respectively, with 14 bases between them. Here the CDR3 DNA reads TGTGCCAGCAGCTTAGGTCGAGGGTCGGGGCAAGAGACCCAGTACTTC. Translated: CASSLGRGSGQETQYF.

This chain connects TRBV24-1 to TRBJ1-1; D unresolved. CDR1 and CDR2 from the germline V gene are KGHDR and SFDVKD. Deletions cut 3 bases from V and 1 base from J, with 11 bases between. The CDR3 is made up of 15 amino acids. The CDR3 DNA follows: TGTGCCACCAGTGATCCGACTCCCCCGAACACTGAAGCTTTCTTT. Its protein product is CATSDPTPPNTEAFF.

V usage is TRBV9 and J usage is TRBJ2-2; TRBD1 agrees at 7 bases. Germline V gives CDR1 SGDLS, CDR2 YYNGEE. This CDR3 region has 13 residues. Unmatched junction bases numbered 3, after V lost 3 bases and J lost 7 bases. The CDR3 nucleotides are TGTGCCAGCAGCGCCGACAGGGTCGGGGAGCTGTTTTTT. Its translation: CASSADRVGELFF.

The chain has TRBV5-1 and TRBJ2-5; 12 positions agree with TRBD2. Germline CDR1 SGHRS, CDR2 YFSETQ. Unmatched junction bases numbered 4, after V lost 2 bases and J lost 5 bases. This CDR3 is 15 amino acids long. CDR3 sequence: CASSFLAGGLETQYF. The CDR3 region has the DNA TGCGCCAGCAGCTTCCTAGCGGGGGGGCTGGAGACCCAGTACTTC.

This clone was seen more than once but under ten times. The chain couples TRBV5-5 to TRBJ1-2; 9 bases fit TRBD1. The length of the CDR3 is 13 residues. CDR1 and CDR2 from the germline V gene are SGHKS and YYEKEE (reference sequence). The junction had 5 bases not matched to a gene; V was cut back by 3 bases and J by 8 bases. CDR3 region: CASSWDRVGGYTF. As DNA, the CDR3 is TGTGCCAGCAGCTGGGACAGGGTCGGGGGCTACACCTTC.

The chain couples TRBV12-5 to TRBJ1-2, with D perhaps matching TRBD1 (6 bases). From germline, CDR1 is LGHNT and CDR2 FRNRAP. The CDR3 runs 16 residues. V was clipped by 0 bases and J by 2 bases, with 13 bases between them. CDR3 region: CASGLVQVRGNYGYTF. DNA for the CDR3: TGTGCTAGTGGTTTGGTACAGGTCAGGGGCAACTATGGCTACACCTTC.

This chain connects TRBV11-2 to TRBJ2-2, with no clear D. The germline V gene encodes CDR1 SGHAT and CDR2 FQNNGV. V lost 3 bases to trimming and J lost 7 bases, with 6 bases between them. The CDR3 is 12 residues long. The CDR3 DNA reads TGTGCCAGCAGCTTTTTCAACGGGGAGCTGTTTTTT. Protein sequence: CASSFFNGELFF.

This clone has more than one count but fewer than ten. This chain joins TRBV11-2 and TRBJ1-2; the D gene is possibly TRBD1 (5 bases). Germline V gene lookup returns CDR1 SGHAT and CDR2 FQNNGV. Trimming stripped 3 bases from V and 4 bases from J, with 15 bases between. The CDR3 is 15 amino acids. The CDR3 sequence: CASSFGANGGYGYTF. The CDR3 DNA reads as TGTGCCAGCAGCTTTGGGGCCAACGGGGGCTATGGCTACACCTTC.

The chain joins TRBV30 to TRBJ2-7, with D possibly matching TRBD1 (6 bases). Germline V CDR1 and CDR2: GTSNPN, SVGIG (reference sequence). The V gene lost 3 bases and the J gene lost 1 base, with 10 bases spanning the gap. The CDR3 runs 13 residues. The chain's CDR3 is CAWSAGVSYEQYF. The CDR3, as DNA: TGTGCCTGGAGCGCAGGGGTTTCCTACGAGCAGTACTTC.